This passage covers 4 T cell receptor beta chains from one sample sequenced in a study of blood T cells in healthy people across ages. A sample-barcoded 5' primer and a J-beta primer mix were used in a second PCR of roughly 6 to 12 cycles. TCRdb fed the 5' RACE reads into MiXCR, producing one record per CDR3 protein. The sample holds 630,000 or so distinct CDR3 sequences; about 30% are singletons and the top ten take more than 15%. Input material: blood. These receptors all stem from a woman older than 75 in good health.

In its sample, this clonotype was seen many times. This chain joins TRBV11-2 and TRBJ2-3, with D tentatively TRBD2 (5 bases). CDR1 and CDR2 from the germline V gene are SGHAT and FQNNGV. The ends were cut back, 0 bases at V and 3 bases at J, with 10 bases in the middle. This CDR3 spans 15 amino acids. The CDR3 DNA is TGTGCCAGCAGCTTAGATTTCCGGGGTACAGATACGCAGTATTTT. Protein product: CASSLDFRGTDTQYF.

J is TRBJ1-5 and V is TRBV28; a possible D gene is TRBD1 (6 bases). The germline V and J ends were trimmed by 2 bases and 7 bases, with 15 bases remaining between them. Per germline, CDR1 MDHEN and CDR2 SYDVKM. This CDR3 has 15 residues. The chain's CDR3 is CASSLVLGAGQPQHF. CDR3 sequence (DNA): TGTGCCAGCAGTTTAGTGTTGGGGGCAGGACAGCCCCAGCATTTT.

V and J are TRBV6-5 and TRBJ1-1; tentatively, D is TRBD1 (6 bases). The V gene lost 4 bases and the J gene lost 7 bases, with 19 bases spanning the gap. The CDR3 is 15 amino acids. Germline V gene sequence: CDR1 MNHEY, CDR2 SVGAGI. CDR3 region: CASSFGVQGRIEAFF. As DNA, the CDR3 is TGTGCCAGCAGTTTTGGGGTACAGGGCCGAATTGAAGCTTTCTTT.

The genes are TRBV12-3 or TRBV12-4 and TRBJ2-3, with D maybe TRBD1 (5 bases). The CDR3 spans 16 residues. V lost 6 bases and J lost 0, with 16 bases in between. The CDR3 bases are TGTGCCAGCAGCCAGCAGGGCAGAGTGAGCACAGATACGCAGTATTTT. Translation: CASSQQGRVSTDTQYF.